This TCR beta chain was identified during a study of CD4 T cells in relation to SARS-CoV-2 and coronaviruses. For the study at large: PBMCs were cultured with antigen for approximately nine days before TCR beta sequencing.

General study points: SARS-CoV-2-driven expansion was significantly weaker in crossreactive than monoreactive clones.

For about nine days, around 10^5 sorted CD4+ cells grew with T cell-depleted PBMCs and CEF. On this clone: Its specificity is unknown.

Germline lookup yields CDR1 MDHEN and CDR2 SYDVKM. V was clipped by 5 bases and J by 4 bases; unmatched bases: 5. CDR3 size: 14 residues. Sequencing was performed with immunoSEQ multiplex PCR; in TCRdb, only in-frame clones are kept and a portion is missing. Of 35,000 or so clones listed, roughly four fifths are singletons. This receptor was identified in an adult with COVID-19. The specimen sequenced was naive CD4+ T cells from PBMCs, cultured in vitro. Subset meaning: naive CD4+ T cells isolated by negative enrichment. The rearrangement links TRBV28 to TRBJ2-7, with 10 bases lining up with TRBD2. CDR3 residues: CASSLGLALYEQYF. As DNA, the CDR3 is TGTGCCAGCAGTCTGGGACTAGCGCTATACGAGCAGTACTTC.